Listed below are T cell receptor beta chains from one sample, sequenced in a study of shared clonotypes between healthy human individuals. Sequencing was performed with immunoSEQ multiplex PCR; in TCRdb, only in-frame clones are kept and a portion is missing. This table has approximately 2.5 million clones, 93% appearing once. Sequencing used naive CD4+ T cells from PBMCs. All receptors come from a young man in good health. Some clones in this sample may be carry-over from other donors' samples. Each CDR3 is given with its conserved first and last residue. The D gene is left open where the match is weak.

cdr3_nt: TGTGCCAGTAGGAGGGGTTATAGCAATCAGCCCCAGCATTTT
cdr3_aa: CASRRGYSNQPQHF
j_call: TRBJ1-5
d_call: -
v_call: TRBV19

cdr3_nt: TGTGCCAGCTCACCACTGGGGGGGCCAGAAAATCAGCCCCAGCATTTT
cdr3_aa: CASSPLGGPENQPQHF
j_call: TRBJ1-5
d_call: -
v_call: TRBV18

cdr3_nt: TGTGCCAGCAGCTTGGACAGCGGGAGGGCCAATGAGCAGTTCTTC
cdr3_aa: CASSLDSGRANEQFF
j_call: TRBJ2-1
d_call: TRBD2
v_call: TRBV5-4

cdr3_nt: TGTGCCAGCAAAACAGGTCGCTACGAGCAGTACTTC
cdr3_aa: CASKTGRYEQYF
j_call: TRBJ2-7
d_call: -
v_call: TRBV28

cdr3_nt: TGTGCCAGCAGGATTGAGGACAGCCAAGAGACCCAGTACTTC
cdr3_aa: CASRIEDSQETQYF
j_call: TRBJ2-5
d_call: -
v_call: TRBV6-1

cdr3_nt: TGTGCCAGCAGTTACAATAGCCAAAGGAACACTGAAGCTTTCTTT
cdr3_aa: CASSYNSQRNTEAFF
j_call: TRBJ1-1
d_call: -
v_call: TRBV6-5

cdr3_nt: TGTGCCAGCAGTGTCGACAGGGTATGGGATACGCAGTATTTT
cdr3_aa: CASSVDRVWDTQYF
j_call: TRBJ2-3
d_call: TRBD1
v_call: TRBV6-1

cdr3_nt: TGTGCCAGCAGCGTAGATGGGAAGGTCGGCTATGGCTACACCTTC
cdr3_aa: CASSVDGKVGYGYTF
j_call: TRBJ1-2
d_call: -
v_call: TRBV9

cdr3_nt: TGTGCCAGCAGTTTATTAACGGTGCCCTACGAGCAGTACTTC
cdr3_aa: CASSLLTVPYEQYF
j_call: TRBJ2-7
d_call: -
v_call: TRBV28

cdr3_nt: TGTGCCAGCAGCCCCGTGGGGGGGAACACTGAAGCTTTCTTT
cdr3_aa: CASSPVGGNTEAFF
j_call: TRBJ1-1
d_call: -
v_call: TRBV11-1

cdr3_nt: TGCGCCAGCAGCTTTAGCGGTGCGTACAATGAGCAGTTCTTC
cdr3_aa: CASSFSGAYNEQFF
j_call: TRBJ2-1
d_call: -
v_call: TRBV5-1

cdr3_nt: TGTGCCAGCAGCTCCGTATTGGGGACGGCCTACATTGAGACCCAGTACTTC
cdr3_aa: CASSSVLGTAYIETQYF
j_call: TRBJ2-5
d_call: -
v_call: TRBV11-2